This entry lists 3 T cell receptor beta chains sequenced from one sample in a study of CD8+ T cells in alopecia areata. Once RNA had been extracted, it was reverse transcribed into cDNA to act as the sequencing template. Using immunoSEQ multiplex PCR, the repertoire was profiled, and TCRdb retains in-frame clones only, with some absent. The sample includes roughly 200,000 clones, approximately 62% seen only once; the top ten take 1.7%. This material consisted of CD4+ T cells sorted from blood, taken at week 0. The receptor set was obtained from a human donor with alopecia areata.

V and J are TRBV30 and TRBJ1-6; D not resolved. The CDR3 is made up of 14 amino acids. The V end was cut by 3 bases, the J end by 7 bases, with 13 bases between. Germline V gene data show CDR1 as GTSNPN and CDR2 as SVGIG (reference sequence). The CDR3 coding sequence is TGTGCCTGGAGAATAGGACCGCGAAATTCACCCCTCCACTTT. Translated, it gives CAWRIGPRNSPLHF.

The J gene is TRBJ2-7, the V gene TRBV4-3; possibly TRBD2 for D (5 bases). This CDR3 region has 14 residues. Germline assignment: CDR1 LGHNA and CDR2 YSLEER. With 1 base removed from V and 1 base from J, the gap between germline ends came to 8 bases. CDR3 sequence: CASSQGRGSYEQYF. CDR3 sequence (DNA): TGCGCCAGCAGCCAAGGTCGGGGTTCCTACGAGCAGTACTTC.

This clone was seen a few times. The chain recombines TRBV7-8 with TRBJ2-3; no reliable D call. The CDR3 loop spans 18 amino acids. Germline CDR1 is SGHVS and CDR2 is FQNEAQ. The germline V and J ends were trimmed by 1 base and 2 bases, with 19 bases remaining between them. CDR3 residues: CASSLGPRVPQNTDTQYF. In nucleotides, the CDR3 is TGTGCCAGCAGCTTAGGGCCGCGCGTCCCACAAAACACAGATACGCAGTATTTT.